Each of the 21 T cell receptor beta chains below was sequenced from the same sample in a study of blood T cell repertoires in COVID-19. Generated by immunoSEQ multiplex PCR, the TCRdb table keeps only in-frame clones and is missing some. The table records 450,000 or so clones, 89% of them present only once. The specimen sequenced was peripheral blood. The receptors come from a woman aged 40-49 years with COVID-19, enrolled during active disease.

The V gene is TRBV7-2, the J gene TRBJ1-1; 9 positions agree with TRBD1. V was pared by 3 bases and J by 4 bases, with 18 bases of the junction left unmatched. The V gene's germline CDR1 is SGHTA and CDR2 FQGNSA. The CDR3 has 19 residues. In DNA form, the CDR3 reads TGTGCCAGCAGCTTCTTCAAAGTATGGGACAGGGTGGTCGGCACTGAAGCTTTCTTT. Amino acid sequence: CASSFFKVWDRVVGTEAFF.

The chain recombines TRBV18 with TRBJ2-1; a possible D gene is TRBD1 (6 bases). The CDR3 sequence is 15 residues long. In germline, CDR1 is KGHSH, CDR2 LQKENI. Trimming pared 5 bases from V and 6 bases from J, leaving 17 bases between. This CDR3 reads CASSNSQGSGNEQFF. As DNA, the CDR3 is TGTGCCAGCTCAAATTCACAGGGATCGGGCAATGAGCAGTTCTTC.

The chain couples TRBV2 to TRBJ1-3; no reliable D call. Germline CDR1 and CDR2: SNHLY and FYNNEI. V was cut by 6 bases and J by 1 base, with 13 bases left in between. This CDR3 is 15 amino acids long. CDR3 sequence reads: CASSAHSESGNTIYF. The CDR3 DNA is TGTGCCAGCAGCGCGCATAGCGAATCTGGAAACACCATATATTTT.

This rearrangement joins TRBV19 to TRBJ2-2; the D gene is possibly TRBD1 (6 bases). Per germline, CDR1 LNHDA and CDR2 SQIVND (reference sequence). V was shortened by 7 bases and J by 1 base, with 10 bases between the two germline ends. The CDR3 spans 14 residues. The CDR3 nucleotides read TGTGCCAGTAAACCGGGACAGAACACCGGGGAGCTGTTTTTT. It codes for CASKPGQNTGELFF.

The CDR3 loop is CASSLGSRGGYTF. In DNA, the CDR3 is TGTGCCAGCAGCTTAGGGTCCCGGGGGGGCTACACCTTC. The rearrangement uses TRBV7-2 and TRBJ1-2; D perhaps matches TRBD1 (5 bases). The length of the CDR3 is 13 residues. CDR1 is SGHTA, CDR2 FQGNSA, per germline. Trimming pared 1 base from V and 8 bases from J, leaving 11 bases between. Combining the CDR3 with reference TRBV7-2 and TRBJ1-2 gives the whole variable domain GAGVSQSPSNKVTEKGKDVELRCDPISGHTALYWYRQSLGQGLEFLIYFQGNSAPDKSGLPSDRFSAERTGGSVSTLTIQRTQQEDSAVYLCASSLGSRGGYTFGSGTRLTVV.

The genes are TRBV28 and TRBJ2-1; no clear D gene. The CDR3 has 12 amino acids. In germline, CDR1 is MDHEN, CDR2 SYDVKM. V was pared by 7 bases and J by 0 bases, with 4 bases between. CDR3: CASTSSYNEQFF. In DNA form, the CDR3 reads TGTGCCAGCACGAGCTCCTACAATGAGCAGTTCTTC.

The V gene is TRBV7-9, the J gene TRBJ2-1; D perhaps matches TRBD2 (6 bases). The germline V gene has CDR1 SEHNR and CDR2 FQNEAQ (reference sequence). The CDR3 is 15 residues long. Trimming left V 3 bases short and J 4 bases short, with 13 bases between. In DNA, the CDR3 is TGTGCCAGCAGCTTTCGCGGGGTGGGGTACAATGAGCAGTTCTTC. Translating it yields CASSFRGVGYNEQFF.

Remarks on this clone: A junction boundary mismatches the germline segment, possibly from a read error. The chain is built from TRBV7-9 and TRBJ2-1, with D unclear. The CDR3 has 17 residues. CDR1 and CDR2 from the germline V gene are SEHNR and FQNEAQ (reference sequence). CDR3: CASSQSLRRPSFNEQFF. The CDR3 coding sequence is TGTGCCAGCAGCCAATCCCTAAGGCGGCCCTCCTTCAATGAGCAGTTCTTC. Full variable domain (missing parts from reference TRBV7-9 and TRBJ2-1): DTGVSQNPRHKITKRGQNVTFRCDPISEHNRLYWYRQTLGQGPEFLTYFQNEAQLEKSRLLSDRFSAERPKGSFSTLEIQRTEQGDSAMYLCASSQSLRRPSFNEQFFGPGTRLTVL.

CDR3 residues: CASSPEWTEAFF. CDR3 coding DNA: TGTGCCAGTAGCCCTGAGTGGACTGAAGCTTTCTTT. The chain is built from TRBV19 and TRBJ1-1; D is uncertain. The V and J ends lost 6 bases and 5 bases respectively, with 10 bases between them. The length of the CDR3 is 12 residues. Germline-derived CDR1 and CDR2 are LNHDA and SQIVND (reference sequence).

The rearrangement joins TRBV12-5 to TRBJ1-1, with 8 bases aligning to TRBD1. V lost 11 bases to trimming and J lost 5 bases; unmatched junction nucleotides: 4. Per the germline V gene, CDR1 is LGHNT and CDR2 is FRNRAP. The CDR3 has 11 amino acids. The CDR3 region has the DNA TGTGCTGGCGGACAGGGAACTGAAGCTTTCTTT. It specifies CAGGQGTEAFF.

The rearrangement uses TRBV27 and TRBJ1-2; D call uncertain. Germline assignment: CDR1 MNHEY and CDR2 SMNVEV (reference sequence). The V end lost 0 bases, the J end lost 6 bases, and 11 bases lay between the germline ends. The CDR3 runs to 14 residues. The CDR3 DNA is TGTGCCAGCAGTTTATCGCCCTTGACAAATGGCTACACCTTC. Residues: CASSLSPLTNGYTF.

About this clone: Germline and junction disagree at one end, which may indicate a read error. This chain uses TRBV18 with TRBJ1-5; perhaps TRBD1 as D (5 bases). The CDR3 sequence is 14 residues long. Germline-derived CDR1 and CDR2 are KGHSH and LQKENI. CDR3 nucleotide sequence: TGTGCCAGCTCACCATCGCAGGGTTACCAGCCTCAGCATTTT. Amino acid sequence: CASSPSQGYQPQHF.

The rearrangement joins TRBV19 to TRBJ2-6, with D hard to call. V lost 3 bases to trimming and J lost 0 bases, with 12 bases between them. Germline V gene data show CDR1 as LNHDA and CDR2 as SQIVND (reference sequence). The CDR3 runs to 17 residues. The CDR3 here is CASSIGGSVSGANVLTF. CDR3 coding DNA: TGTGCCAGTAGTATCGGCGGCTCCGTCTCTGGGGCCAACGTCCTGACTTTC.

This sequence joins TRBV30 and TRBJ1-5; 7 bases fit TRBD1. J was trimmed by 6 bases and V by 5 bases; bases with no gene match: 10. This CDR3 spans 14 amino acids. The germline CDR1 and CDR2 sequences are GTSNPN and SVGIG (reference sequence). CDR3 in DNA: TGTGCCTGGTCGATAAAACAGGGGAGTCAGCCCCAGCATTTT. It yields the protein CAWSIKQGSQPQHF.

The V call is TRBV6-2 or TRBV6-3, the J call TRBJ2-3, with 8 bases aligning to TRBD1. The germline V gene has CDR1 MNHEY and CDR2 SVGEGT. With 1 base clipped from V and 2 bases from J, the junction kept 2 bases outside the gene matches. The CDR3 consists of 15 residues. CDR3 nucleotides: TGTGCCAGCAGTTACTGGACAGGGAACACAGATACGCAGTATTTT. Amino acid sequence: CASSYWTGNTDTQYF.

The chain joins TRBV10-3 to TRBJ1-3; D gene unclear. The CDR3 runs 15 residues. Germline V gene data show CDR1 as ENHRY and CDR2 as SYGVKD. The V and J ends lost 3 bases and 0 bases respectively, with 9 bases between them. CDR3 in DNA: TGTGCCATCAGTGACTCGGGTAACTCTGGAAACACCATATATTTT. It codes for CAISDSGNSGNTIYF.

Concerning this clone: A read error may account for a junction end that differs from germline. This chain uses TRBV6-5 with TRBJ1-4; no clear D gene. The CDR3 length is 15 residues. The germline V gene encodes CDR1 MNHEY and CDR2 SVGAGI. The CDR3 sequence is CASSDSRLVDEKLFF. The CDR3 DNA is TGTGCCAGCAGTGACTCCAGGCTGGTTGATGAAAAACTGTTTTTT.

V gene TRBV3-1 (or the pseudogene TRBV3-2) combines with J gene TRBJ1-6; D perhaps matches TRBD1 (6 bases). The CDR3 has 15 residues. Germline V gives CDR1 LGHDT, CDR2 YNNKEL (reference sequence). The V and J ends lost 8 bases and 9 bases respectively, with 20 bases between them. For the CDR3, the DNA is TGTGCCAGCTCCAAGATGAGACAGGTTGGTTCACCCCTCCACTTT. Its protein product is CASSKMRQVGSPLHF.

As DNA, the CDR3 is TGTGCCAGCAACATGGTGGGTCGGGGGACCTACGAGCAGTACTTC. Its translation: CASNMVGRGTYEQYF. The genes are TRBV28 and TRBJ2-7, with D possibly matching TRBD2 (6 bases). There are 15 residues in the CDR3. Per the germline V gene, CDR1 is MDHEN and CDR2 is SYDVKM. V was trimmed by 7 bases and J by 2 bases, leaving 18 bases between them.

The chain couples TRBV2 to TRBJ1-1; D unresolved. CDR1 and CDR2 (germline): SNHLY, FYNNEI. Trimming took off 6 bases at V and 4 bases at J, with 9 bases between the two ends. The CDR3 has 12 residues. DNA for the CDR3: TGTGCCAGCAGAGAGGAAGGCACTGAAGCTTTCTTT. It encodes CASREEGTEAFF.

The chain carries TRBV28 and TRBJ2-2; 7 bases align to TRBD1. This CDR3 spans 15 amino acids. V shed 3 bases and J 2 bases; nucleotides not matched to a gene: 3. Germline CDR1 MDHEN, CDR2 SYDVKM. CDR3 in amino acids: CASSLRGPNTGELFF. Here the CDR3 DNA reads TGTGCCAGCAGTTTGAGGGGGCCCAACACCGGGGAGCTGTTTTTT.